The T cell receptor (beta chain) described here comes from a study of OX40 agonist ivuxolimab in advanced cancers. General study results and limits: Clonal expansion among partial responders at 0.1-3.0 mg/kg ranked near the lowest. The study observed clonal expansion of CD4+ and CD8+ blood T cells by week 6 at 0.1 to 3.0 mg/kg. The mean number of expanded clones was higher in CD8+ T cells than in CD4+.

As for this clone: Its antigen remains unidentified.

Repertoires were generated with immunoSEQ multiplex PCR, while TCRdb's copy carries only in-frame clones and drops some. Of around 79,000 clones listed, roughly nine tenths are singletons. CDR1 is KGHSH and CDR2 is LQKENI in the germline V gene. The CDR3 is 17 amino acids. V gave up 5 bases and J gave up 0 bases; unmatched junction bases: 8. The receptor's source is an adult with an advanced solid tumor such as melanoma, head and neck, liver or kidney cancer. The source material was CD4+ or CD8+ T cells sorted from blood, sampled in a trial of the OX40 agonist ivuxolimab. This chain uses TRBV18 with TRBJ2-1, with TRBD2 matching 9 bases. The CDR3, as DNA: TGTGCCAGCTCAGACCAAAGCGGGGGGAGCTCCTACAATGAGCAGTTCTTC. Amino acid sequence: CASSDQSGGSSYNEQFF.